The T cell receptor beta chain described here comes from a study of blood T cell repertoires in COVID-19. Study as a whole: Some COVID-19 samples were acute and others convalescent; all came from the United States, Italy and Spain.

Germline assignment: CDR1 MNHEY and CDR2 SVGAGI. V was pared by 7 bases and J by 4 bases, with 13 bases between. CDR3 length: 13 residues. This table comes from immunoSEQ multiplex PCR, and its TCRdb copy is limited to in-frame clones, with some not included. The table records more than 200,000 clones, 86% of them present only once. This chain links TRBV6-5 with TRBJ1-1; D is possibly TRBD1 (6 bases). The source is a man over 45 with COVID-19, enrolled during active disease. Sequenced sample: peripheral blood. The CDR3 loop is CASINPQGTEAFF. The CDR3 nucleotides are TGTGCCAGCATAAACCCACAGGGCACTGAAGCTTTCTTT.